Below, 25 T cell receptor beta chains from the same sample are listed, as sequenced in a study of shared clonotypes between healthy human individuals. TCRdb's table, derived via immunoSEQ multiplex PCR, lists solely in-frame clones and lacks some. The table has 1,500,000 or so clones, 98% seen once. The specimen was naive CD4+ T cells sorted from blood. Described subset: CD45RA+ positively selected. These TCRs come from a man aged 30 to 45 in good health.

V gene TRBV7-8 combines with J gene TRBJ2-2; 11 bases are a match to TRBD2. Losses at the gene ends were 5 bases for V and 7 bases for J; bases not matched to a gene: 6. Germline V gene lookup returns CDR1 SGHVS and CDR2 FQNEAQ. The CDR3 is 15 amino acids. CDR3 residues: CASSDSGRALGELFF. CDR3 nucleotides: TGTGCCAGCAGCGATAGCGGGAGGGCCCTCGGGGAGCTGTTTTTT.

The CDR3 protein is CASSTQTGLSTEAFF. CDR3 in DNA: TGCGCCAGCAGTACCCAGACCGGGTTATCGACTGAAGCTTTCTTT. The chain recombines TRBV5-1 with TRBJ1-1; no clear D. Germline V CDR1 and CDR2: SGHRS, YFSETQ. The CDR3 contains 15 residues. V was cut by 5 bases and J by 5 bases, with 19 bases left in between.

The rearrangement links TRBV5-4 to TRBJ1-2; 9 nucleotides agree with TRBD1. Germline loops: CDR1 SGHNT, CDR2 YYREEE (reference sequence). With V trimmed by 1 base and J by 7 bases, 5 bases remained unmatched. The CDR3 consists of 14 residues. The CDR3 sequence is CASSLWGQGAGYTF. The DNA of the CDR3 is TGTGCCAGCAGCTTGTGGGGACAGGGTGCTGGCTACACCTTC.

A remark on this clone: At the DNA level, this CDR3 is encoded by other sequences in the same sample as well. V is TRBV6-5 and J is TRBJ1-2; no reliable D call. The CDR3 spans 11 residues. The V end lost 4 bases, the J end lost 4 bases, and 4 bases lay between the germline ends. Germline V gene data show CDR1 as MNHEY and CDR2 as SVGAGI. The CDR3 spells CASSSRYGYTF. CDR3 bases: TGTGCCAGCAGTTCCCGCTATGGCTACACCTTC.

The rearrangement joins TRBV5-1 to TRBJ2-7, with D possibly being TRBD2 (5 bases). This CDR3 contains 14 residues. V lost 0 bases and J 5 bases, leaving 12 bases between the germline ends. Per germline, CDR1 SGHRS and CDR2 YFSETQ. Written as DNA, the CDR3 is TGCGCCAGCAGCTTGGTTGCGGGTGCCCACGAGCAGTACTTC. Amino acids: CASSLVAGAHEQYF.

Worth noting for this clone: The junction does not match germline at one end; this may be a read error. The CDR3 is CASRALDGGEAFF. The CDR3 DNA reads as TGTGCAAGTAGGGCATTAGACGGTGGTGAAGCTTTCTTT. The chain employs TRBV19 and TRBJ1-1, with unresolved D. This CDR3 contains 13 residues. Germline loops: CDR1 LNHDA, CDR2 SQIVND (reference sequence). The full variable domain, with the rest looked up from reference TRBV19 and TRBJ1-1, is DGGITQSPKYLFRKEGQNVTLSCEQNLNHDAMYWYRQDPGQGLRLIYYSQIVNDFQKGDIAEGYSVSREKKESFPLTVTSAQKNPTAFYLCASRALDGGEAFFGQGTRLTVV.

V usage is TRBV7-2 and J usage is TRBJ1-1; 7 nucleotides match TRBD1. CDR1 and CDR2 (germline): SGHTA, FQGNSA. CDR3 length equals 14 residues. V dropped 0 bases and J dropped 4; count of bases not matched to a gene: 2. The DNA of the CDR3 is TGTGCCAGCAGCTTAGCGCAGGGGGGCACTGAAGCTTTCTTT. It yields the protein CASSLAQGGTEAFF.

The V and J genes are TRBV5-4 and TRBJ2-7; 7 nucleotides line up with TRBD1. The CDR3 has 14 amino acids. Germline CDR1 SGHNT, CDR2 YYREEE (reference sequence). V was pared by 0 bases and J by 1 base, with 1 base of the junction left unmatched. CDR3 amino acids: CASSLEGASYEQYF. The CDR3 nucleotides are TGTGCCAGCAGCTTGGAGGGGGCTTCCTACGAGCAGTACTTC.

The CDR3, as DNA: TGTGCCAGCAGCGTAGCGAAGGGAGGAGGGGAGATTGGCGGCTACACCTTC. Protein product: CASSVAKGGGEIGGYTF. The gene calls are TRBV9 and TRBJ1-2, with a tentative D call TRBD1 (5 bases). The CDR3 covers 17 residues. CDR1 and CDR2 (germline): SGDLS, YYNGEE. Deletions cut 0 bases from V and 8 bases from J, with 23 bases between.

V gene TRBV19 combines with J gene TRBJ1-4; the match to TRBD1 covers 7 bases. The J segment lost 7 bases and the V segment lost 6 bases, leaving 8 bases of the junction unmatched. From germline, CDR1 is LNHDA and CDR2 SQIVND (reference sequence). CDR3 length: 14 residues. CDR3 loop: CASSRQGLPEKLFF. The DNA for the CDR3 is TGTGCCAGTAGCCGACAGGGATTGCCTGAAAAACTGTTTTTT.

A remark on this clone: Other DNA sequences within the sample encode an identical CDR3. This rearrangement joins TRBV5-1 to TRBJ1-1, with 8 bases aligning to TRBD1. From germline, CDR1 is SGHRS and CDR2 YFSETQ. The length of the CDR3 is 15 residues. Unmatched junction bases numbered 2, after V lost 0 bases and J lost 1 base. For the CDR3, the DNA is TGCGCCAGCAGCTTGGCCGGGACAGGGAACACTGAAGCTTTCTTT. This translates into CASSLAGTGNTEAFF.

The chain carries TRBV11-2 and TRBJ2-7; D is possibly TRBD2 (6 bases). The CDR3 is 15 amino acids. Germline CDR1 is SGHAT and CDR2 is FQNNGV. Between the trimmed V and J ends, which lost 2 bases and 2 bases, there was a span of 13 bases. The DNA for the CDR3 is TGTGCCAGCAGCTTAATGCAGGGAGGTACCTACGAGCAGTACTTC. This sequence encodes CASSLMQGGTYEQYF.

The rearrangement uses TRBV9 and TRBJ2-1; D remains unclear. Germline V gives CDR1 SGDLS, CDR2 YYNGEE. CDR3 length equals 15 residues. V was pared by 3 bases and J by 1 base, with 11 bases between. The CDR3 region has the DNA TGTGCCAGCAGCGGGTGGTCACAGTCCTACAATGAGCAGTTCTTC. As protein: CASSGWSQSYNEQFF.

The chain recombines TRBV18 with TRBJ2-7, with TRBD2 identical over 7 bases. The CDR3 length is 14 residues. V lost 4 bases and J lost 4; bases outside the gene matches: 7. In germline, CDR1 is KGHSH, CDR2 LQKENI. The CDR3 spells CASSLGGSEYEQYF. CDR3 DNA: TGTGCCAGCTCACTGGGCGGGAGTGAGTACGAGCAGTACTTC.

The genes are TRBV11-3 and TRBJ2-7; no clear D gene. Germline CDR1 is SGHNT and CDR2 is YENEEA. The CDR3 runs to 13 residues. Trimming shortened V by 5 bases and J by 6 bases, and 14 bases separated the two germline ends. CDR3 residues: CASSPPGESEQYF. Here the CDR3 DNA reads TGTGCCAGCAGCCCCCCCGGAGAGAGCGAGCAGTACTTC.

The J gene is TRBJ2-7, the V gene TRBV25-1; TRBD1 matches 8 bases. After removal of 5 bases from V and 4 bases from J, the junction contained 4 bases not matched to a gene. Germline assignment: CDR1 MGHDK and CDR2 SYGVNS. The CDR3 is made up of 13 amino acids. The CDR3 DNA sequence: TGTGCCAGCAGTCCGGGACAGGAATACGAGCAGTACTTC. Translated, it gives CASSPGQEYEQYF.

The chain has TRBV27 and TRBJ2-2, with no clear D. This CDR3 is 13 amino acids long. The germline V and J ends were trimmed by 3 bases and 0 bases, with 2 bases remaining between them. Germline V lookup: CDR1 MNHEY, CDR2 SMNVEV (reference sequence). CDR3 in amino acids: CASSFSNTGELFF. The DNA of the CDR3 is TGTGCCAGCAGTTTTTCGAACACCGGGGAGCTGTTTTTT.

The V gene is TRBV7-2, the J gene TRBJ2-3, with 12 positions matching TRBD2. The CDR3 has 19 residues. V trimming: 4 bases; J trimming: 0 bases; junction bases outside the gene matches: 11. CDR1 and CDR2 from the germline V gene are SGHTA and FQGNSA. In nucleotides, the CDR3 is TGTGCCAGCAGCTCTCCCCCGGGACTAGCGGGCCTAAGCACAGATACGCAGTATTTT. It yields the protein CASSSPPGLAGLSTDTQYF. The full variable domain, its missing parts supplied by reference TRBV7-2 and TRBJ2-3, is GAGVSQSPSNKVTEKGKDVELRCDPISGHTALYWYRQSLGQGLEFLIYFQGNSAPDKSGLPSDRFSAERTGGSVSTLTIQRTQQEDSAVYLCASSSPPGLAGLSTDTQYFGPGTRLTVL.

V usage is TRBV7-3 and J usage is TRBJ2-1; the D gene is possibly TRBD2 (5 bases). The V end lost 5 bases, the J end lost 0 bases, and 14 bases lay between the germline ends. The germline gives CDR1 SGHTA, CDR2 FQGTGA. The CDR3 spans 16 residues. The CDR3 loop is CASSLNGGSSYNEQFF. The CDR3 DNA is TGTGCCAGCAGCCTAAACGGTGGGAGCTCCTACAATGAGCAGTTCTTC.

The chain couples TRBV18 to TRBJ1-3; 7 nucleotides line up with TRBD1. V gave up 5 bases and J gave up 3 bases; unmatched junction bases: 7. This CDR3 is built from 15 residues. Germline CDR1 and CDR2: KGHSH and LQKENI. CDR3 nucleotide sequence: TGTGCCAGCTCAATTACAGGGGTCCTTGGAAACACCATATATTTT. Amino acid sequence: CASSITGVLGNTIYF. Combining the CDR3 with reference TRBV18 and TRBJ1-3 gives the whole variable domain NAGVMQNPRHLVRRRGQEARLRCSPMKGHSHVYWYRQLPEEGLKFMVYLQKENIIDESGMPKERFSAEFPKEGPSILRIQQVVRGDSAAYFCASSITGVLGNTIYFGEGSWLTVV.

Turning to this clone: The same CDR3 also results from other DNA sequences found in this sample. CDR3 in amino acids: CASSLQGTYNEQFF. DNA of the CDR3: TGTGCCAGCAGCTTACAGGGCACCTACAATGAGCAGTTCTTC. The rearrangement joins TRBV7-3 to TRBJ2-1; D is perhaps TRBD1 (5 bases). This CDR3 is 14 amino acids long. Deletions cut 2 bases from V and 2 bases from J, with 7 bases between. CDR1 SGHTA and CDR2 FQGTGA come from the germline V gene.

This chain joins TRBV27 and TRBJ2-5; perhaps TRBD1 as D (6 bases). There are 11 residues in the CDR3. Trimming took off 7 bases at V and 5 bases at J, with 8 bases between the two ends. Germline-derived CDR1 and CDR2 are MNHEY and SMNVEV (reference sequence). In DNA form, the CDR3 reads TGTGCCAGCATTGGGGGCGAGACCCAGTACTTC. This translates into CASIGGETQYF.

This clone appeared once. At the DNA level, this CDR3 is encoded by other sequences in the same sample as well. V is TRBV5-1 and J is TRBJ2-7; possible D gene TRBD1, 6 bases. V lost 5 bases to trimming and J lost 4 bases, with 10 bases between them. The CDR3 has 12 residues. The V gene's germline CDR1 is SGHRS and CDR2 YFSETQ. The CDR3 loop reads CASSPQGYEQYF. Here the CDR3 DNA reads TGCGCCAGCAGTCCACAGGGTTACGAGCAGTACTTC.

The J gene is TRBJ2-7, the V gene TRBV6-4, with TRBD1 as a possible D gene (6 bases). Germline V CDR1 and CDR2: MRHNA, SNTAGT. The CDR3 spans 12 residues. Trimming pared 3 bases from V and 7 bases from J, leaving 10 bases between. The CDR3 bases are TGTGCCAGCAGTGAGTCCCAGGGGGAGCAGTACTTC. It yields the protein CASSESQGEQYF.

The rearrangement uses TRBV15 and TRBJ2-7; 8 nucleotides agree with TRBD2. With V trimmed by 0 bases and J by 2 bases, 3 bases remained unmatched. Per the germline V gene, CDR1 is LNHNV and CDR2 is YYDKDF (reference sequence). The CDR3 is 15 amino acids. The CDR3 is CATSRESGGTYEQYF. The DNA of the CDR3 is TGTGCCACCAGCAGAGAGAGCGGGGGAACCTACGAGCAGTACTTC. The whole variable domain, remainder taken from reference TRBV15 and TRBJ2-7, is DAMVIQNPRYQVTQFGKPVTLSCSQTLNHNVMYWYQQKSSQAPKLLFHYYDKDFNNEADTPDNFQSRRPNTSFCFLDIRSPGLGDTAMYLCATSRESGGTYEQYFGPGTRLTVT.